This TCR beta chain is from a study of T cells expressing NK-cell markers. Study as a whole: According to the study, TCR beta repertoires originated from sorted CD3+CD56+NKG2C+, CD3+CD56+NKG2C- and CD3+CD56-NKG2C+ T cells.

Note on this clonotype: The target antigen is unknown.

CDR3 length: 16 amino acids. Germline CDR1 and CDR2: LGHDT and YNNKEL (reference sequence). After re-calling the 5' RACE reads, TCRdb lists one entry per CDR3 protein, DNA absent. In all, the sample yields about 380,000 distinct CDR3 sequences. Notes on the study in general: For several donors, these clonotypes were likewise the leading ones in the CD3+CD56-NKG2C+ fraction. Whether expanded NKG2C+ T cell clones were HCMV specific stayed uncertain.

This receptor was taken from a man aged 18-70 years in good health. Sequenced sample: blood T cells: a sorted CD56 or NKG2C T cell subset, CD4+ or CD8+ T cells, or bulk PBMC T cells (not recorded which). This chain joins TRBV3-1 and TRBJ2-7; TCRdb selects TRBD1, and the lack of DNA leaves this call unchecked. The chain's CDR3 is CASSRNDPTRGYEQYF.